This is a list of T cell receptor beta chains from one sample in a study of beta chain features in type 1 diabetes. Sequencing used immunoSEQ multiplex PCR; TCRdb keeps in-frame clones, though not all of them. This table holds 85,000 to 110,000 clones, 28% found once. Sequencing input: central memory CD4+ T cells from blood. These TCRs come from a woman aged 18-29 years with type 1 diabetes. Both conserved end residues are part of each CDR3.

TRBV4-1	TRBJ2-3	16	CASSQGTSYGADTQYF
TRBV30	TRBJ2-3	13	CAWKSGLTDTQYF
TRBV18	TRBJ2-1	16	CASSPRLAGGQNEQFF
TRBV7-2	TRBJ1-2	17	CASSLNRGGTDGYGYTF
TRBV7-2	TRBJ2-4	14	CASGTGLAKNIQYF
TRBV18	TRBJ1-1	14	CASSPAIMNTEAFF
TRBV28	TRBJ2-5	14	CASSTPRVPGTQYF
TRBV10-2	TRBJ2-3	15	CASALAGVSGGTQYF
TRBV27	TRBJ2-7	13	CASSPTIDYEQYF
TRBV30	TRBJ2-7	13	CAWREAYGYEQYF
TRBV13	TRBJ1-4	18	CASSLGRYPGQGGEKLFF
TRBV6-5	TRBJ1-1	13	CASSYDWDREAFF
TRBV4-3	TRBJ1-3	17	CASSQEADIFSGNTIYF
TRBV9	TRBJ1-2	17	CASSGRGWGGADYGYTF
TRBV7-9	TRBJ2-7	15	CASSSNRDKTYEQYF
TRBV5-1	TRBJ2-1	19	CASSLAGRLAGLSRDEQFF
TRBV5-1	TRBJ1-3	15	CASSLAGYLGNTIYF
TRBV6-6	TRBJ2-3	16	CASSYWGGRSTDTQYF
TRBV11-3	TRBJ2-5	16	CASSSSGTGAQETQYF
TRBV11-2	TRBJ2-5	14	CASSFGAGLEAQYF
TRBV5-1	TRBJ2-7	15	CASSRTGGDSYEQYF
TRBV7-2	TRBJ1-3	13	CASSQQQGNTIYF
TRBV6-1	TRBJ2-2	15	CASSLLGGAREELFF
TRBV4-2	TRBJ2-3	17	CASSQDGRGGSTDTQYF
TRBV2	TRBJ2-5	13	CASDRGTGETQYF
TRBV7-2	TRBJ1-1	12	CASSFMNTEAFF